What follows are 14 T cell receptor beta chains derived from one specimen sequenced in a study of blood T cell repertoires in COVID-19 (dated by TCRdb to about 2020). The library was prepared using the immunoSEQ multiplex PCR assay. Entries here come from immuneACCESS through TCRdb and include only in-frame sequences with V and J called. Some clones fail to appear in such tables; in the studies checked, an unresolved V gene covers under half of the shortfall, and the cause of the remainder is unknown. The table for this sample lists a few hundred thousand clones; about 90% of them were counted only once. In total, the top ten clones hold more than 1% of the sample. Sequences were obtained from PBMCs or T cells enriched from blood (not recorded which). These receptors were collected from a human donor in a cohort exposed to, infected with or recovered from COVID-19 (not recorded which). The donor label of this sample is uncertain.

The rearrangement links TRBV5-1 to TRBJ1-3; possibly TRBD1 for D (5 bases). This CDR3 spans 16 amino acids. Per germline, CDR1 SGHRS and CDR2 YFSETQ. The ends were cut back, 0 bases at V and 0 bases at J, with 10 bases in the middle. The CDR3 here is CASSLDGGSSGNTIYF. For the CDR3, the DNA is TGCGCCAGCAGCTTGGACGGGGGAAGCTCTGGAAACACCATATATTTT.

The chain has TRBV7-3 and TRBJ2-5; 12 nucleotides match TRBD2. This CDR3 comprises 16 residues. CDR1 is SGHTA and CDR2 is FQGTGA in the germline V gene. V lost 4 bases to trimming and J lost 5 bases; unmatched junction nucleotides: 8. Written as DNA, the CDR3 is TGTGCCAGCAGCTCCCAGACTAGCGGGGGCAGGGAGACCCAGTACTTC. As protein: CASSSQTSGGRETQYF.

This chain connects TRBV5-1 to TRBJ1-2; the match to TRBD1 covers 9 bases. Trimming took 4 bases from V and 6 from J; bases not matched to a gene: 4. CDR3 length: 13 residues. Germline loops: CDR1 SGHRS, CDR2 YFSETQ. This chain's CDR3 is CASSLTGGDGYTF. CDR3 DNA sequence: TGCGCCAGCAGCCTGACAGGGGGAGATGGCTACACCTTC.

The gene calls are TRBV6-4 and TRBJ2-1; 7 nucleotides agree with TRBD1. Germline lookup yields CDR1 MRHNA and CDR2 SNTAGT. This CDR3 is built from 18 residues. The trim removed 2 bases at V and 0 bases at J, leaving 10 bases unmatched. As DNA, the CDR3 is TGTGCCAGCAGTGACCGCCCTTGGGACAGAAGCTCCTACAATGAGCAGTTCTTC. Translating it yields CASSDRPWDRSSYNEQFF.

This rearrangement joins TRBV5-5 to TRBJ1-5; a possible D gene is TRBD1 (5 bases). Germline lookup yields CDR1 SGHKS and CDR2 YYEKEE (reference sequence). V was clipped by 4 bases and J by 0 bases, with 11 bases between them. The CDR3 contains 15 residues. The CDR3 loop reads CASSPDSYSNQPQHF. CDR3 nucleotide sequence: TGTGCCAGCAGCCCAGACAGTTATAGCAATCAGCCCCAGCATTTT.

Note on this clone: Other DNA sequences within the sample encode an identical CDR3. V usage is TRBV11-2 and J usage is TRBJ2-6; 7 bases are a match to TRBD2. Germline CDR1 reads SGHAT; CDR2 reads FQNNGV. V was pared by 5 bases and J by 3 bases, with 7 bases of the junction left unmatched. The CDR3 runs 16 residues. CDR3 in DNA: TGTGCCAGCAGCCGGGGGAGGGTTGGTGGGGCCAACGTCCTGACTTTC. Its protein product is CASSRGRVGGANVLTF.

The V gene is TRBV6-5, the J gene TRBJ1-1, with D tentatively TRBD1 (5 bases). The length of the CDR3 is 15 residues. The germline V and J ends were trimmed by 2 bases and 4 bases, with 14 bases remaining between them. The V gene's germline CDR1 is MNHEY and CDR2 SVGAGI. The CDR3, as DNA: TGTGCCAGCAGTTACGGGGCGGAATTGGGCACTGAAGCTTTCTTT. Translation: CASSYGAELGTEAFF.

The chain couples TRBV28 to TRBJ1-5; D is undetermined. Deletions cut 6 bases from V and 9 bases from J, with 15 bases between. Germline V lookup: CDR1 MDHEN, CDR2 SYDVKM. The CDR3 is 13 residues long. CDR3 in DNA: TGTGCCAGCAGCCGGGAGATCCCATCGCCCCAGCATTTT. Its translation is CASSREIPSPQHF.

This sequence joins TRBV5-1 and TRBJ2-5; 9 positions agree with TRBD1. With 0 bases clipped from V and 5 bases from J, the junction kept 5 bases outside the gene matches. The CDR3 loop spans 15 amino acids. From germline, CDR1 is SGHRS and CDR2 YFSETQ. The DNA of the CDR3 is TGCGCCAGCAGCTTGGATGTTGGGACAGGGGAGACCCAGTACTTC. It yields the protein CASSLDVGTGETQYF.

The chain recombines TRBV5-1 with TRBJ1-5; 7 nucleotides line up with TRBD1. The CDR3 contains 13 residues. CDR1 and CDR2 from the germline V gene are SGHRS and YFSETQ. V was clipped by 4 bases and J by 3 bases; unmatched bases: 1. This CDR3 reads CASSGTDNQPQHF. The CDR3 DNA reads TGCGCCAGCAGCGGGACAGACAATCAGCCCCAGCATTTT.

A single count supports this clone. This rearrangement joins TRBV12-5 to TRBJ1-2; D is perhaps TRBD1 (6 bases). V shed 2 bases and J shed 2 bases, with 9 bases lying between them. The CDR3 totals 14 residues. Germline lookup yields CDR1 LGHNT and CDR2 FRNRAP. In DNA, the CDR3 is TGTGCTAGTGGTTTGAGGCAGGGGAACTATGGCTACACCTTC. Amino acids: CASGLRQGNYGYTF.

This chain joins TRBV14 and TRBJ1-2; D ambiguous. The V and J ends lost 4 bases and 7 bases respectively, with 13 bases between them. Looked up from germline, CDR1 is SGHDN and CDR2 is FVKESK. The CDR3 runs to 13 residues. The DNA of the CDR3 is TGTGCCAGCAGCCCTCGTCCCTTGAGTGGCTACACCTTC. Protein product: CASSPRPLSGYTF. Together with reference TRBV14 and TRBJ1-2, the CDR3 gives the full variable domain: EAGVTQFPSHSVIEKGQTVTLRCDPISGHDNLYWYRRVMGKEIKFLLHFVKESKQDESGMPNNRFLAERTGGTYSTLKVQPAELEDSGVYFCASSPRPLSGYTFGSGTRLTVV.

The chain couples TRBV7-2 to TRBJ1-4, with D tentatively TRBD1 (5 bases). The CDR3 contains 15 residues. Germline CDR1 and CDR2: SGHTA and FQGNSA. V lost 0 bases, J lost 4 bases, and 9 bases lay in between. The CDR3 nucleotides are TGTGCCAGCAGCTTAGCCAGGGTTAATAATGAAAAACTGTTTTTT. Protein product: CASSLARVNNEKLFF. The variable domain in full, with the rest retrieved from reference TRBV7-2 and TRBJ1-4, is GAGVSQSPSNKVTEKGKDVELRCDPISGHTALYWYRQSLGQGLEFLIYFQGNSAPDKSGLPSDRFSAERTGGSVSTLTIQRTQQEDSAVYLCASSLARVNNEKLFFGSGTQLSVL.

The chain employs TRBV7-9 and TRBJ2-1; TRBD2 aligns across 10 bases. The CDR3 spans 17 residues. With 5 bases clipped from V and 0 bases from J, the junction kept 7 bases outside the gene matches. Germline V gene lookup returns CDR1 SEHNR and CDR2 FQNEAQ (reference sequence). CDR3 sequence: CASSPWTSGSSYNEQFF. In nucleotides, the CDR3 is TGTGCCAGCAGCCCTTGGACTAGCGGTAGCTCCTACAATGAGCAGTTCTTC.